A selection of T cell receptor beta chains follows, all from one sample in a study of cytomegalovirus exposure and HLA in healthy donors. Some clones are missing from TCRdb's copy, which holds only in-frame ones; the method was immunoSEQ multiplex PCR. The sample includes some 120,000 clones, more than 75% of them seen just once. The sample consisted of PBMCs. The source is a woman aged 40 to 55 in good health and CMV-seropositive. Both conserved end residues are part of each CDR3. A D gene is named only where the DNA matches it firmly. Expanded clones are given a class, and other clones once, few, many or no size at all.

clone size	D gene	V gene	J gene	CDR3 protein	CDR3 DNA
-	-	TRBV7-8	TRBJ1-1	CASSLGGYRANTEAFF	TGTGCCAGCAGCTTAGGGGGCTACCGGGCGAACACTGAAGCTTTCTTT
-	TRBD1	TRBV5-4	TRBJ1-2	CASTSGMTGAYGYTF	TGTGCCAGCACCTCGGGGATGACAGGGGCCTATGGCTACACCTTC
-	TRBD2	TRBV5-6	TRBJ2-1	CASSHPGVLAGGGDEQFF	TGTGCCAGCAGCCACCCCGGGGTCCTAGCGGGGGGGGGCGATGAGCAGTTCTTC
-	-	TRBV6-5	TRBJ2-5	CASRPRGGLKETQYF	TGTGCCAGCAGACCAAGGGGGGGGCTCAAAGAGACCCAGTACTTC
-	-	TRBV28	TRBJ1-5	CGSMGGQAGNQPQHF	TGTGGATCAATGGGGGGGCAGGCTGGCAATCAGCCCCAGCATTTT
-	-	TRBV7-2	TRBJ1-3	CASSFGGTGNTIYF	TGTGCCAGCAGCTTCGGGGGAACTGGAAACACCATATATTTT
-	TRBD1	TRBV2	TRBJ1-2	CASTLAGTGFYGYTF	TGTGCCAGCACCCTTGCCGGGACAGGATTTTATGGCTACACCTTC
few	-	TRBV5-1	TRBJ1-1	CASSLTGNTEAFF	TGCGCCAGCAGCTTAACGGGGAACACTGAAGCTTTCTTT
-	TRBD2	TRBV14	TRBJ2-1	CASSQEWTSGGYNEQFF	TGTGCCAGCAGCCAGGAATGGACTAGCGGGGGGTACAATGAGCAGTTCTTC
-	TRBD2	TRBV6-4	TRBJ2-1	CASSPSPGGNGHEQFF	TGTGCCAGCAGCCCCTCTCCGGGGGGGAACGGCCATGAGCAGTTCTTC
-	-	TRBV5-6	TRBJ1-2	CASSLYDRLGYTF	TGTGCCAGCAGCTTATATGACAGGCTTGGCTACACCTTC
-	-	TRBV7-2	TRBJ2-7	CASSLGGGSYEQYF	TGTGCCAGCAGCTTAGGGGGGGGCAGCTACGAGCAGTACTTC
-	TRBD2	TRBV10-2	TRBJ2-2	CASKGLAGGPGELFF	TGCGCCAGCAAAGGATTAGCGGGGGGGCCCGGGGAGCTGTTTTTT
-	TRBD1	TRBV29-1	TRBJ2-7	CSVDTRTGSHF	TGCAGCGTTGATACGAGGACAGGGAGCCACTTC